Listed here is a single T cell receptor (beta chain). Its cognate antigen is unknown. The germline V gene has CDR1 SEHNR and CDR2 FQNEAQ (reference sequence). There are 15 residues in the CDR3. V was pared by 2 bases and J by 5 bases, with 15 bases between. The data originate from a study of shared clonotypes between healthy human individuals. Across the whole study: There were three CD4 naive, three CD4 memory, two CD8 naive and one CD8 memory plates per donor. Whole-study findings and limits: The researchers took only blood, and tissue repertoires probably look different.

Repertoires were generated with immunoSEQ multiplex PCR, while TCRdb's copy carries only in-frame clones and drops some. Of around 200,000 clones detected, roughly 91% appear once; the ten largest clones hold about 0.067%. Source material: naive CD4+ T cells sorted from blood. The subset: CD45RA+ positively selected. The V call is TRBV7-9, the J call TRBJ2-5, with D possibly TRBD2 on 5 matching bases. This sequence was found in a woman aged 30 to 39 in good health. This CDR3 is CASSLRIPGGETQYF. The CDR3 DNA reads as TGTGCCAGCAGCTTACGGATCCCGGGCGGGGAGACCCAGTACTTC.